This TCR beta chain emerged from a study of human T cells and chemical hapten exposure. Time point in this sample: patch test 1, 2 weeks after DPC sensitization. Treatment reported: therapeutic diphenylcyclopropenone sensitization with weekly scalp DPC. The authors extracted total RNA from unfractionated whole blood. In the original processing: Ranging from roughly 23,224 to 750,000, TCR counts per sample had a median value of approximately 95,000. TCRdb analysed the RACE reads with MiXCR anew, one entry per CDR3 protein. Clone size and V and J calls follow TCRdb, not the original study. Among roughly 100,000 distinct CDR3 sequences listed, approximately 10% were seen once. Ten or more counts support this clonotype. Trimming left V 1 base short and J 8 bases short, with 14 bases between. Germline V gives CDR1 MDHEN, CDR2 SYDVKM. The CDR3 runs 15 residues.

The sequence derives from a woman between 35 and 50 years old with alopecia areata. Some clones in this sample may be carry-over from other donors' samples. This specimen consisted of whole blood, obtained in connection with sensitization to the hapten diphenylcyclopropenone (DPC). This rearrangement joins TRBV28 to TRBJ1-4; a weak D match, TRBD1 (5 bases). CDR3 sequence: CASSLFRVVSEKLFF. The CDR3, as DNA: TGTGCCAGCAGTTTATTCAGGGTTGTCTCCGAAAAACTGTTTTTT.